This is a list of T cell receptor beta chains from one sample in a study of cytomegalovirus exposure and HLA in healthy donors. Repertoires were generated with immunoSEQ multiplex PCR, while TCRdb's copy carries only in-frame clones and drops some. The profile covers 200,000 to 250,000 clones, with roughly four fifths appearing a single time and roughly 7.4% taken by the ten largest. Specimen: PBMCs. These TCRs come from a woman aged 55-70 years in good health and CMV-seropositive. Each CDR3 is given with its conserved first and last residue. A D gene is named only where the DNA matches it firmly. The size of a clone is reported for some rows only, either as once, few or many, or as a class for expanded clones.

. | . | TRBJ1-5 | TRBV23-1 | CASSQYPEQVLGPQHF | TGCGCCAGCAGTCAATATCCCGAGCAGGTTTTAGGGCCCCAGCATTTT
. | TRBD1 | TRBJ1-2 | TRBV5-1 | CASSPTGDDGYTF | TGCGCCAGCAGCCCTACAGGGGATGATGGCTACACCTTC
. | . | TRBJ1-2 | TRBV5-1 | CASSFTGNYGYTF | TGCGCCAGCAGCTTTACAGGGAACTATGGCTACACCTTC
. | . | TRBJ1-2 | TRBV28 | CASSLYDRRGGYTF | TGTGCCAGCAGTTTATACGACCGTCGAGGTGGCTACACCTTC
. | . | TRBJ1-5 | TRBV5-6 | CASSLRGGVRQPQHF | TGTGCCAGCAGCCTTAGGGGGGGGGTTCGTCAGCCCCAGCATTTT
. | . | TRBJ1-6 | TRBV10-3 | CAISDPGSPLHF | TGTGCCATCAGTGACCCAGGGTCACCCCTCCACTTT
once | . | TRBJ2-3 | TRBV4-1 | CASSQAYRENTQYF | TGCGCCAGCAGCCAAGCTTACCGGGAGAATACGCAGTATTTT
few | TRBD2 | TRBJ2-1 | TRBV7-9 | CASSPSGSSYNEQFF | TGTGCCAGCAGCCCTAGCGGGAGCTCCTACAATGAGCAGTTCTTC
. | TRBD2 | TRBJ2-4 | TRBV11-2 | CASSPREAGKNIQYF | TGTGCCAGCAGCCCTCGGGAGGCTGGCAAAAACATTCAGTACTTC
few | . | TRBJ2-3 | TRBV7-9 | CASSPVGGGPTDTQYF | TGTGCCAGCAGCCCCGTGGGGGGGGGCCCCACAGATACGCAGTATTTT
. | . | TRBJ2-1 | TRBV5-4 | CASSSGNNEQFF | TGTGCCAGCAGCTCAGGGAATAATGAGCAGTTCTTC
. | . | TRBJ1-2 | TRBV18 | CASSPYLERERNGYTF | TGTGCCAGCTCACCATACCTTGAGCGGGAACGGAATGGCTACACCTTC
. | . | TRBJ2-7 | TRBV18 | CASSPIGMTYEQYF | TGTGCCAGCTCACCAATCGGGATGACCTACGAGCAGTACTTC
. | . | TRBJ2-7 | TRBV2 | CASKPGEGYEQYF | TGTGCCAGCAAGCCAGGGGAGGGCTACGAGCAGTACTTC
. | TRBD1 | TRBJ1-5 | TRBV19 | CASSSRGTGSNQPQHF | TGTGCCAGTAGTAGTCGGGGGACAGGGAGCAATCAGCCCCAGCATTTT
once | TRBD1 | TRBJ1-1 | TRBV6-6 | CASRSGGVQLNTEAFF | TGTGCCAGCAGATCAGGGGGCGTACAACTGAACACTGAAGCTTTCTTT
few | TRBD1 | TRBJ1-5 | TRBV28 | CASPPDRDAQPQHF | TGTGCCTCACCCCCGGACAGGGATGCTCAGCCCCAGCATTTT
. | TRBD2 | TRBJ2-1 | TRBV6-5 | CASTTTSAYNEQFF | TGTGCCAGCACGACGACTAGCGCCTACAATGAGCAGTTCTTC
. | TRBD2 | TRBJ2-1 | TRBV5-6 | CASSLRLAGAVEQFF | TGTGCCAGCAGCTTGAGACTAGCGGGAGCGGTTGAGCAGTTCTTC
. | . | TRBJ2-3 | TRBV18 | CASSPPASPDTQYF | TGTGCCAGCTCACCACCCGCAAGCCCAGATACGCAGTATTTT
few | TRBD2 | TRBJ2-1 | TRBV7-8 | CASSLELAGVGSEQFF | TGTGCCAGCAGCTTAGAACTAGCGGGAGTAGGTAGTGAGCAGTTCTTC
few | TRBD2 | TRBJ2-3 | TRBV28 | CASSPMADHSGSSDTQYF | TGTGCCAGCAGTCCTATGGCCGACCATAGCGGGAGTTCGGATACGCAGTATTTT
once | . | TRBJ1-3 | TRBV7-9 | CSSSLAIRDSRAGGNTIYF | TGTTCCAGCAGCTTAGCAATTCGGGATTCGAGGGCGGGAGGAAACACCATATATTTT
. | . | TRBJ1-4 | TRBV7-9 | CSSSPRQEKLFF | TGTTCCAGCAGCCCAAGACAGGAAAAACTGTTTTTT
. | . | TRBJ2-1 | TRBV11-3 | CASSPGVWGYNEQFF | TGTGCCAGCAGCCCGGGAGTCTGGGGTTACAATGAGCAGTTCTTC
few | . | TRBJ1-4 | TRBV6-5 | CASSTRGIGNEKLFF | TGTGCCAGCAGCACTCGAGGGATCGGGAATGAAAAACTGTTTTTT
. | . | TRBJ2-2 | TRBV28 | CASKEGIGVTGELFF | TGTGCCAGCAAAGAGGGAATCGGAGTCACCGGGGAGCTGTTTTTT
. | . | TRBJ1-3 | TRBV5-1 | CASSLEGGSGNTIYF | TGCGCCAGCAGCTTGGAAGGGGGCTCTGGAAACACCATATATTTT
few | . | TRBJ1-2 | TRBV5-6 | CASSPGGGVYGYTF | TGTGCCAGCAGCCCGGGGGGGGGCGTCTATGGCTACACCTTC
once | TRBD1 | TRBJ2-2 | TRBV27 | CASSLGTGEIGELFF | TGTGCCAGCAGTTTAGGGACAGGGGAAATCGGGGAGCTGTTTTTT
. | . | TRBJ2-7 | TRBV28 | CASSGESPYEQYF | TGTGCCAGCAGTGGTGAGTCCCCCTACGAGCAGTACTTC
. | . | TRBJ2-2 | TRBV5-1 | CASSTNRGGTGELFF | TGCGCCAGCAGCACCAACAGGGGGGGCACCGGGGAGCTGTTTTTT
. | TRBD2 | TRBJ2-2 | TRBV5-4 | CASSSVLAENTGELFF | TGTGCCAGCAGCTCAGTCCTAGCGGAGAACACCGGGGAGCTGTTTTTT
few | TRBD2 | TRBJ2-3 | TRBV13 | CASSTVSGGDTQYF | TGTGCCAGCAGCACAGTCAGCGGGGGAGATACGCAGTATTTT
. | . | TRBJ1-3 | TRBV7-9 | CASSLSTSGNTIYF | TGTGCCAGCAGCTTAAGTACATCTGGAAACACCATATATTTT
. | . | TRBJ1-2 | TRBV18 | CASSPGGASRSGYTF | TGTGCCAGCTCACCAGGGGGCGCCTCGAGGAGTGGCTACACCTTC
. | TRBD2 | TRBJ2-3 | TRBV6-1 | CASSGGLAETDTQYF | TGTGCCAGCAGTGGGGGACTAGCGGAAACAGATACGCAGTATTTT
. | . | TRBJ1-2 | TRBV7-2 | CASSLGLANYGYTF | TGTGCCAGCAGCTTAGGTTTAGCTAACTATGGCTACACCTTC
. | . | TRBJ1-2 | TRBV5-1 | CASSSGQMGDGYTF | TGCGCCAGCAGCTCCGGACAGATGGGCGATGGCTACACCTTC
. | TRBD2 | TRBJ2-1 | TRBV5-1 | CASSPDGGSGRVGEQFF | TGCGCCAGCAGCCCCGACGGGGGAAGCGGGAGGGTTGGTGAGCAGTTCTTC